Given below is one TCR beta chain in context. This entry comes from a study of blood T cell repertoires in COVID-19. Study as a whole: Sites in the United States, Italy and Spain provided acute and convalescent COVID-19 samples. In each case, the material was cDNA or gDNA derived from T cells, B-cell-depleted T cells, or PBMCs.

The Seattle patients, enrolled during active infection, were followed longitudinally. In the original workflow: Cell counts per sample came from amplifying reference gene primers. Here immunoSEQ multiplex PCR was the method, and the copy in TCRdb shows in-frame clones only, minus some. The DNA was the basis for D and trimming; V, J and clone size are from that table. The sample contains around 290,000 clones, about 89% of which appear only once. The CDR3 consists of 15 residues. V lost 5 bases and J lost 5; bases outside the gene matches: 7. The germline V gene encodes CDR1 MNHEY and CDR2 SVGAGI. This clonotype originated in a woman aged 25 to 39 with COVID-19, enrolled during active disease. The sequenced material came from peripheral blood. The V gene is TRBV6-5, the J gene TRBJ1-2; 11 bases line up with TRBD1. The CDR3 DNA follows: TGTGCCAGCAGTCTGTCGGACAGGGGGCTTTATGGCTACACCTTC. Its protein is CASSLSDRGLYGYTF.